This TCR beta chain was observed in a study of immune characterization of retroperitoneal liposarcoma. This clonotype showed up just once. TCRdb passed the PCR reads through MiXCR, listing each CDR3 protein once. The sample has 2,700 or so distinct CDR3 sequences; around 37% are singletons. The germline gives CDR1 MNHEY, CDR2 SMNVEV (reference sequence). This CDR3 has 12 amino acids. This TCR came from a male donor with retroperitoneal liposarcoma. Sequenced input: tumor tissue. The chain uses TRBV27 and TRBJ2-1, with 10 positions matching TRBD2. Near its end, the DNA agrees better with TRBJ2-7, so the J call may be wrong. CDR3 sequence (DNA): TGTGCCACCGGGACTAGCGACTACGAGCAGTACTTC. Translating gives CATGTSDYEQYF.